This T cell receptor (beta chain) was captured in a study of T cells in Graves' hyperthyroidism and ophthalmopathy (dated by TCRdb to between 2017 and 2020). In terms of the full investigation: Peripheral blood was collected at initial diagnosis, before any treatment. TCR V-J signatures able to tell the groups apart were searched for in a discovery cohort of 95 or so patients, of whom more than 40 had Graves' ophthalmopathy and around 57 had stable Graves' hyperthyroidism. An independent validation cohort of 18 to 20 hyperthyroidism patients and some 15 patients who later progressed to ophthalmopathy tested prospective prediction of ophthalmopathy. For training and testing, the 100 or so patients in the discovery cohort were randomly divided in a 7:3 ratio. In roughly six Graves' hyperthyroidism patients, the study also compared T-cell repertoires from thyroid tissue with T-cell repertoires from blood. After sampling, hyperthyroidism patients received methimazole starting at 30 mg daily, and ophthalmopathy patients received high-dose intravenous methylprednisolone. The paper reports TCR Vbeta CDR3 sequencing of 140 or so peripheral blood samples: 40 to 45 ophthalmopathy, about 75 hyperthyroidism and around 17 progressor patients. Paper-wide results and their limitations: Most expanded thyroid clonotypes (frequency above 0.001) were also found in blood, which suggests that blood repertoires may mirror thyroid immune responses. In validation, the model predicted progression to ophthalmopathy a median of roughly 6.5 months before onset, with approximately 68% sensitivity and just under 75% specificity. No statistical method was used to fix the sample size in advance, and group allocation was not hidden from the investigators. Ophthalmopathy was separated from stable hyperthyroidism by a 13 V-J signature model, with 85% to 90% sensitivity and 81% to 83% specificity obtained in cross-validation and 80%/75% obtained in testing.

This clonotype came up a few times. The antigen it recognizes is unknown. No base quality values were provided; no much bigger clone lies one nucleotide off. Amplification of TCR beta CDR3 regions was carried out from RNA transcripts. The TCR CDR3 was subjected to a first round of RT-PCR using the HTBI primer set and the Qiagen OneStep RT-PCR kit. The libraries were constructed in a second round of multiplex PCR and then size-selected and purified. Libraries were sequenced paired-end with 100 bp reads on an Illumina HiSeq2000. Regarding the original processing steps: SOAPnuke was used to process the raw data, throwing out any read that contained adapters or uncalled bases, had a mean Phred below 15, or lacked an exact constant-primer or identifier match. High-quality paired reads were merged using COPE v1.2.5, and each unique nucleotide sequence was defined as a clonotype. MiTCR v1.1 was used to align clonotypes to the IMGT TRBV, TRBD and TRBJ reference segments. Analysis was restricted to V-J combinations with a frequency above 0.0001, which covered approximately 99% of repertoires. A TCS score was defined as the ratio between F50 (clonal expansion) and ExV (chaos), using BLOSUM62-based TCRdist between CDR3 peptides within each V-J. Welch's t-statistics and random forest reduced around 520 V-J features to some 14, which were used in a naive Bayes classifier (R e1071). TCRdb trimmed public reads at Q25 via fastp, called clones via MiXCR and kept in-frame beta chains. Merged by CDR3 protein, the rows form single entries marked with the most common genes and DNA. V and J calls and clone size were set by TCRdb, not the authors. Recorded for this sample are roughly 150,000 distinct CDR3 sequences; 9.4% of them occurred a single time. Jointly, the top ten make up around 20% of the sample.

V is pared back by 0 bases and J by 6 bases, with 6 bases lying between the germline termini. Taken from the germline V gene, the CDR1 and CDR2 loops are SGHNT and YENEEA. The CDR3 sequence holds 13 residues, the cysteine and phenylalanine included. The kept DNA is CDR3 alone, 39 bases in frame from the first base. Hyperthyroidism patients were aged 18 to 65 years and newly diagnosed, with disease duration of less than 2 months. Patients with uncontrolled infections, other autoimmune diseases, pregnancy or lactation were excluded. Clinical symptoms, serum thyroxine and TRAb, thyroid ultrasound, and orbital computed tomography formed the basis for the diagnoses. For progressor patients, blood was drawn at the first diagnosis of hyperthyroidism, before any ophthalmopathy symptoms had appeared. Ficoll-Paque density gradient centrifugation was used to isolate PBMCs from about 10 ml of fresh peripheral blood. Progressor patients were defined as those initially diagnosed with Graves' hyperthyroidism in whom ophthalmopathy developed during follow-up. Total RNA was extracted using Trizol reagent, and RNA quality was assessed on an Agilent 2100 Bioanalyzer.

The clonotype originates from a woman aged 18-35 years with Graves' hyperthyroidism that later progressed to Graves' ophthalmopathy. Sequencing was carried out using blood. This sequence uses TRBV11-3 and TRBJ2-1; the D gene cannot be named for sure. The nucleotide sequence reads TGTGCCAGCAGCTTAGATATGGTCAATGAGCAGTTCTTC. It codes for CASSLDMVNEQFF.